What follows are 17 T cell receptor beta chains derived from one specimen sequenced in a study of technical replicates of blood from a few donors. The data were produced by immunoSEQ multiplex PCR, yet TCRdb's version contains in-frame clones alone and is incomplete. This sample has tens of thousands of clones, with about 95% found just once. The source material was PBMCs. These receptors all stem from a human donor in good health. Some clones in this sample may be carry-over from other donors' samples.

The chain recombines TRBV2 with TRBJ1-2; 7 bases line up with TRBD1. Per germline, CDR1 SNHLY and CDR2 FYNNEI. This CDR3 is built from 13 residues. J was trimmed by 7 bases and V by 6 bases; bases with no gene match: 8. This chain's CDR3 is CASRVQTGSGYTF. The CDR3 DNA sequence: TGTGCCAGCAGAGTCCAGACAGGGTCTGGCTACACCTTC.

The CDR3 protein is CASSEVWGGETQYF. The DNA of the CDR3 is TGTGCCAGCAGTGAAGTTTGGGGGGGGGAGACCCAGTACTTC. The chain carries TRBV6-1 and TRBJ2-5, with TRBD2 matching 7 bases. The CDR3 is 14 amino acids. The V gene end was trimmed by 1 base and the J gene end by 5 bases; junction bases not matched to a gene: 4. Germline V lookup: CDR1 MNHNS, CDR2 SASEGT.

CDR3 protein: CASSSYARETQYF. In nucleotides, the CDR3 is TGTGCCAGCAGTTCATATGCCAGGGAGACCCAGTACTTC. The J gene is TRBJ2-5, the V gene TRBV27; D remains ambiguous. V was cut by 4 bases and J by 5 bases, with 11 bases left in between. From germline, CDR1 is MNHEY and CDR2 SMNVEV (reference sequence). This CDR3 comprises 13 residues.

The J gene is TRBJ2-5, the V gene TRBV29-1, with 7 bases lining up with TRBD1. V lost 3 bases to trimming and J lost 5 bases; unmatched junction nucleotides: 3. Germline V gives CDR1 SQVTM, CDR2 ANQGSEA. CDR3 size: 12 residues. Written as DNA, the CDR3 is TGCAGCGTTGACAGGGGGTCTGAGACCCAGTACTTC. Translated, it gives CSVDRGSETQYF.

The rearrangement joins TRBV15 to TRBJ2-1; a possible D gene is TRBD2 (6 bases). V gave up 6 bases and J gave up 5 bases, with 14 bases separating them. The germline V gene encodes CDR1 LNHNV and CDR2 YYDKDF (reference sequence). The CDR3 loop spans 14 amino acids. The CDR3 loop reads CATSPGTGDNEQFF. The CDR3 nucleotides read TGTGCCACCAGTCCCGGGACTGGGGACAATGAGCAGTTCTTC.

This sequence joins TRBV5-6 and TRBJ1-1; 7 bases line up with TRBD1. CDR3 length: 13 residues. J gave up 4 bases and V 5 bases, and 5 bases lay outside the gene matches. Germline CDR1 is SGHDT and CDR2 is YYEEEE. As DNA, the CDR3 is TGTGCCAGCAGGAGACAGGGAGCCACTGAAGCTTTCTTT. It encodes CASRRQGATEAFF.

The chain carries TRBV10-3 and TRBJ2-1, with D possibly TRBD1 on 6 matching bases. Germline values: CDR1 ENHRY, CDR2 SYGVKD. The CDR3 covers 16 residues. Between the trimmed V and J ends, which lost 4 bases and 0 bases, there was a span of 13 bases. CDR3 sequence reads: CAISGQDRSSYNEQFF. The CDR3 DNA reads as TGTGCCATCAGTGGCCAGGACAGAAGCTCCTACAATGAGCAGTTCTTC.

CDR3: CASSLGLAGDEQFF. DNA for the CDR3: TGTGCCAGCAGCTTGGGACTAGCGGGAGATGAGCAGTTCTTC. V is TRBV11-3 and J is TRBJ2-1; 14 bases map to TRBD2. Germline CDR1 and CDR2: SGHNT and YENEEA. The CDR3 consists of 14 residues. J gave up 8 bases and V 3 bases, and 0 bases lay outside the gene matches.

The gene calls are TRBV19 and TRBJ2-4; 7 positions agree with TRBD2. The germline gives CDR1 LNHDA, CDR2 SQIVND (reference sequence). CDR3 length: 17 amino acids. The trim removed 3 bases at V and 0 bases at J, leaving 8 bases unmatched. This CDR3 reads CASSIGTNSIAKNIQYF. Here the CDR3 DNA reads TGTGCCAGTAGTATTGGGACTAACAGCATAGCCAAAAACATTCAGTACTTC. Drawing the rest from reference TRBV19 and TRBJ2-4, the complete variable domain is DGGITQSPKYLFRKEGQNVTLSCEQNLNHDAMYWYRQDPGQGLRLIYYSQIVNDFQKGDIAEGYSVSREKKESFPLTVTSAQKNPTAFYLCASSIGTNSIAKNIQYFGAGTRLSVL.

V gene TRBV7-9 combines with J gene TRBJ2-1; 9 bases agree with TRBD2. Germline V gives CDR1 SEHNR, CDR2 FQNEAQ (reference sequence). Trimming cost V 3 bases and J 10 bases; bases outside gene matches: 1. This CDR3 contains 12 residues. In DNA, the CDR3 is TGTGCCAGCAGCTTTAGCGGGGGAGAGCAGTTCTTC. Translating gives CASSFSGGEQFF.

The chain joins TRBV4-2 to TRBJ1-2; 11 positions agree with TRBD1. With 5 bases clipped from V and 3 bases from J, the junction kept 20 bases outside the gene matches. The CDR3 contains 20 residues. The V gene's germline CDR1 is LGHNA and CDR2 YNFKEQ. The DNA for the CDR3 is TGTGCCAGCAGCGTCAATCTGTCCCTGGGACAGGGGGTTTGCTACTATGGCTACACCTTC. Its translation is CASSVNLSLGQGVCYYGYTF.

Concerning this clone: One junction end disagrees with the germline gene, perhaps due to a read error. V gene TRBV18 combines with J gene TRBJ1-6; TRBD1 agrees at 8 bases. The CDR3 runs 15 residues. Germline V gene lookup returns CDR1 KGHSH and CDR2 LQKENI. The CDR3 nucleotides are TGTGCCAGCTCTCCACAGGGGGCCTATAATTCACCCCTCCACTTT. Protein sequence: CASSPQGAYNSPLHF.

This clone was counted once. The CDR3 DNA follows: TGTGCCATCAGCGAGACTAGCGGAACATACAATGAGCAGTTCTTC. The encoded protein is CAISETSGTYNEQFF. The chain uses TRBV10-3 and TRBJ2-1; 9 nucleotides agree with TRBD2. The trim removed 6 bases at V and 4 bases at J, leaving 7 bases unmatched. CDR1 ENHRY and CDR2 SYGVKD come from the germline V gene. The length of the CDR3 is 15 residues.

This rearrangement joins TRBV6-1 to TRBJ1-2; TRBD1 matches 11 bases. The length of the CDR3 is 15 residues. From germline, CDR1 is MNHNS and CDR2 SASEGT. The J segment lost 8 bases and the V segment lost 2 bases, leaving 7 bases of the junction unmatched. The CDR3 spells CASSERTGGPGGYTF. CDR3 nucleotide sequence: TGTGCCAGCAGTGAAAGGACAGGGGGCCCCGGGGGCTACACCTTC.

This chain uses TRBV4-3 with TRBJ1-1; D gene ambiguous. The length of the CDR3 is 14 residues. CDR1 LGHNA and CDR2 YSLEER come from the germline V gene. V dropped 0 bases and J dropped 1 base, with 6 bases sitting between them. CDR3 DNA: TGCGCCAGCAGCCAAGAACGGTCGAACACTGAAGCTTTCTTT. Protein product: CASSQERSNTEAFF.

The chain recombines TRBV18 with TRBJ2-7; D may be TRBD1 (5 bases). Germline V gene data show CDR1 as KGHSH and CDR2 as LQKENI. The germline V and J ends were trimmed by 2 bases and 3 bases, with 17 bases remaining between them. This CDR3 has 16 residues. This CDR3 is CASSPTRQTLYYEQYF. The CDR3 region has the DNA TGTGCCAGCTCACCAACCCGACAGACGTTATACTACGAGCAGTACTTC.

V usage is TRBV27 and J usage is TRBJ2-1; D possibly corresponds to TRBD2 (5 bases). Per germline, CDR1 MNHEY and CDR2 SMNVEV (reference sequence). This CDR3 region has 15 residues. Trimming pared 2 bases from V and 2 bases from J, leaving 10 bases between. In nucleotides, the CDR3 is TGTGCCAGCAGTTTAGTCGGGAACCCCTACAATGAGCAGTTCTTC. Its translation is CASSLVGNPYNEQFF.